This paragraph covers one T cell receptor beta chain sequence. V gave up 6 bases and J gave up 8 bases, with 8 bases separating them. The CDR3 consists of 11 residues. CDR1 and CDR2 (germline): MDHEN, SYDVKM. This library used roughly 400 ng RNA and molecular barcoded adaptors spanning alpha/delta and beta/gamma chains. TCRdb re-called the reads through MiXCR, storing one row per CDR3 protein. Of approximately 37,000 distinct CDR3 sequences in the sample, approximately 14% are singletons; the top ten hold less than 20%. This entry comes from a study of read filtering for tumor transcriptome and immune sequencing. At the time of active disease, bone marrow was collected from every patient.

This sequence joins TRBV28 and TRBJ2-1, with D unclear. The TCR sequence derives from a donor at least 40 years old with multiple myeloma. The specimen was a population of CD138-negative cells sorted from bone marrow. Here the CDR3 DNA reads TGTGCCAGCAGCCCTTTAGATGAGCAGTTCTTC. It codes for CASSPLDEQFF.